The present T cell receptor beta chain was sequenced within a study of graft-versus-host responses after intestinal transplantation. Across the whole study: Recipients underwent multivisceral, liver-intestinal, or isolated intestinal transplants.

Looked up from germline, CDR1 is SGHTA and CDR2 is FQGTGA. The CDR3 length is 12 residues. Between the trimmed V and J ends, which lost 0 bases and 8 bases, there was a span of 5 bases. This clone appeared a single time. What it recognizes is unknown. Profiling relied on immunoSEQ multiplex PCR, and the TCRdb table lists in-frame clones only, not all of them. The sample includes 96,000 or so clones, approximately 90% of them seen just once. This chain joins TRBV7-3 and TRBJ2-1; no definite D call. Sequencing was performed on unstimulated CD4+ T cells sorted from spleen or lymph node cells, taken before intestinal transplant. The TCR was taken from a human donor who received an intestinal transplant. CDR3 sequence (DNA): TGTGCCAGCAGCTTAACGCGCGATGAGCAGTTCTTC. It yields the protein CASSLTRDEQFF.